This passage covers 18 T cell receptor beta chains from one sample sequenced in a study of cytomegalovirus exposure and HLA in healthy donors. PCR employed 60 Vbeta and 13 Jbeta primers. This table comes from immunoSEQ multiplex PCR, and its TCRdb copy is limited to in-frame clones, with some not included. The sample carries fewer than 200,000 clones, roughly 80% recorded once. Sequenced material: PBMCs. These receptor sequences come from a male donor in good health and CMV-seronegative.

The chain joins TRBV4-3 to TRBJ1-1, with a weak D call TRBD1 (5 bases). The V and J ends lost 1 base and 4 bases respectively, with 7 bases between them. This CDR3 comprises 13 residues. Germline loops: CDR1 LGHNA, CDR2 YSLEER. The CDR3 region has the DNA TGCGCCAGCAGCCAAGTGCAGGGCACTGAAGCTTTCTTT. Translating it yields CASSQVQGTEAFF.

The V and J genes are TRBV30 and TRBJ1-1; 8 nucleotides align to TRBD1. Trimming removed 1 base from V and 3 bases from J; junction bases left unmatched: 7. The CDR3 sequence is 15 residues long. CDR1 and CDR2 from the germline V gene are GTSNPN and SVGIG (reference sequence). The CDR3 loop reads CAWSGRGRRDTEAFF. The CDR3 DNA reads as TGTGCCTGGAGTGGCAGGGGGCGGCGGGACACTGAAGCTTTCTTT.

This clone occurred once. This chain joins TRBV5-4 and TRBJ1-2; 8 bases match TRBD1. Germline CDR1 SGHNT, CDR2 YYREEE (reference sequence). V shed 4 bases and J 4 bases; nucleotides not matched to a gene: 15. The CDR3 is made up of 17 amino acids. CDR3 in amino acids: CASSPEGRGRSSYGYTF. In DNA, the CDR3 is TGTGCCAGCAGCCCGGAGGGCAGGGGGCGTTCTAGCTATGGCTACACCTTC.

This chain connects TRBV15 to TRBJ2-7, with a possible D match to TRBD2 (5 bases). This CDR3 comprises 14 residues. Looked up from germline, CDR1 is LNHNV and CDR2 is YYDKDF (reference sequence). V gave up 0 bases and J gave up 0 bases, with 6 bases separating them. In DNA, the CDR3 is TGTGCCACCAGCAGAGATCGGGGCTCCTACGAGCAGTACTTC. Amino acids: CATSRDRGSYEQYF.

Details on this clone: Other DNA sequences in this sample translate to the same CDR3. This chain connects TRBV15 to TRBJ2-4; no reliable D call. The CDR3 length is 13 residues. Germline-derived CDR1 and CDR2 are LNHNV and YYDKDF (reference sequence). Deletions cut 0 bases from V and 5 bases from J, with 5 bases between. The CDR3 DNA sequence: TGTGCCACCAGCAGAGATCCGGAAAACATTCAGTACTTC. Translated: CATSRDPENIQYF.

This clone came up a few times. The CDR3: CASSEASGRGGQPQHF. DNA of the CDR3: TGTGCCAGCAGTGAAGCCTCGGGCCGGGGTGGGCAGCCCCAGCATTTT. The chain recombines TRBV2 with TRBJ1-5; no reliable D call. Germline lookup yields CDR1 SNHLY and CDR2 FYNNEI. CDR3 length: 16 residues. V lost 0 bases, J lost 7 bases, and 16 bases lay in between.

The V and J genes are TRBV5-1 and TRBJ1-1; D remains ambiguous. Germline V gene sequence: CDR1 SGHRS, CDR2 YFSETQ. V shed 5 bases and J shed 2 bases, with 10 bases lying between them. The CDR3 is 13 residues long. CDR3 amino acids: CASSPQANTEAFF. The CDR3 coding sequence is TGCGCCAGCAGTCCCCAGGCTAACACTGAAGCTTTCTTT.

V and J are TRBV6-5 and TRBJ1-1; 7 bases fit TRBD1. The germline gives CDR1 MNHEY, CDR2 SVGAGI. The V and J ends lost 0 bases and 4 bases, in that order; junction bases with no gene match: 5. The CDR3 is made up of 15 amino acids. CDR3 loop: CASSYSVQGLTEAFF. For the CDR3, the DNA is TGTGCCAGCAGTTACTCGGTACAGGGGCTCACTGAAGCTTTCTTT.

The V call is TRBV9, the J call TRBJ1-2; D possibly corresponds to TRBD1 (5 bases). Trimming took 7 bases from V and 4 from J, leaving 14 bases between them. The CDR3 length is 13 residues. CDR1 and CDR2 (germline): SGDLS, YYNGEE. The CDR3 nucleotides read TGTGCCAGCCGGTCCAGGGTTGGCTATGGCTACACCTTC. Amino acids: CASRSRVGYGYTF.

The genes are TRBV11-2 and TRBJ1-4; possible D gene TRBD1, 6 bases. The CDR3 extends over 18 amino acids. V was clipped by 3 bases and J by 0 bases, with 17 bases between them. CDR1 is SGHAT and CDR2 is FQNNGV in the germline V gene. The CDR3 is CASSLSDSTVATNEKLFF. CDR3 DNA: TGTGCCAGCAGCTTGTCGGACAGCACCGTTGCAACTAATGAAAAACTGTTTTTT.

The rearrangement links TRBV2 to TRBJ1-2; 11 bases fit TRBD1. With V trimmed by 5 bases and J by 6 bases, 8 bases remained unmatched. This CDR3 spans 15 amino acids. The germline V gene encodes CDR1 SNHLY and CDR2 FYNNEI. CDR3 in DNA: TGTGCCAGCAGTTCGCGAGGACAGGGGGCGAATGGCTACACCTTC. Translation gives CASSSRGQGANGYTF.

V and J are TRBV6-5 and TRBJ2-7, with TRBD1 as a possible D gene (5 bases). V dropped 5 bases and J dropped 7 bases, with 21 bases sitting between them. Germline-derived CDR1 and CDR2 are MNHEY and SVGAGI. This CDR3 is built from 15 residues. The CDR3 here is CASSPSPGSGREQYF. In DNA, the CDR3 is TGTGCCAGCAGTCCTTCCCCAGGGTCCGGACGGGAGCAGTACTTC.

The chain couples TRBV5-6 to TRBJ1-6, with D perhaps TRBD1 (6 bases). CDR1 and CDR2 from the germline V gene are SGHDT and YYEEEE. V was pared by 0 bases and J by 5 bases, with 9 bases between. The CDR3 extends over 15 amino acids. CDR3 sequence (DNA): TGTGCCAGCAGCTTGGGGGGGGGCAATAATTCACCCCTCCACTTT. It yields the protein CASSLGGGNNSPLHF.

This chain connects TRBV30 to TRBJ1-2; 7 positions agree with TRBD1. CDR1 and CDR2 (germline): GTSNPN, SVGIG (reference sequence). V gave up 5 bases and J gave up 4 bases; unmatched junction bases: 10. The CDR3 is made up of 14 amino acids. In nucleotides, the CDR3 is TGTGCCTGGGGGGACAGCCTCGGTGGCTATGGCTACACCTTC. Its protein product is CAWGDSLGGYGYTF.

The rearrangement joins TRBV2 to TRBJ1-6, with a tentative D call TRBD1 (6 bases). The CDR3 covers 15 residues. From germline, CDR1 is SNHLY and CDR2 FYNNEI. The V end was cut by 6 bases, the J end by 7 bases, with 16 bases between. The CDR3: CASRIGTSGNSPLHF. The CDR3 DNA reads TGTGCCAGCAGAATAGGGACAAGCGGCAATTCACCCCTCCACTTT.

This chain joins TRBV7-9 and TRBJ2-3, with 15 positions matching TRBD2. After removal of 5 bases from V and 4 bases from J, the junction contained 4 bases not matched to a gene. CDR1 is SEHNR and CDR2 is FQNEAQ in the germline V gene (reference sequence). There are 16 residues in the CDR3. The CDR3 protein is CASSPGTSGGSDTQYF. In DNA form, the CDR3 reads TGTGCCAGCAGCCCTGGGACTAGCGGGGGGTCAGATACGCAGTATTTT.

The chain employs TRBV19 and TRBJ2-6; 7 bases map to TRBD1. Trimming removed 5 bases from V and 5 bases from J; junction bases left unmatched: 6. Germline V gene sequence: CDR1 LNHDA, CDR2 SQIVND (reference sequence). CDR3 length: 15 residues. Here the CDR3 DNA reads TGTGCCAGTAGTGTGGGACAGCAAAGGGCCAACGTCCTGACTTTC. Amino acids: CASSVGQQRANVLTF.

CDR3 sequence: CAISRDRKENEKLFF. The CDR3 nucleotides read TGTGCCATCAGTAGAGACAGAAAAGAAAATGAAAAACTGTTTTTT. J is TRBJ1-4 and V is TRBV10-3; a possible D gene is TRBD1 (5 bases). The CDR3 totals 15 residues. The V gene's germline CDR1 is ENHRY and CDR2 SYGVKD. Trimming left V 5 bases short and J 5 bases short, with 15 bases between.